This record looks at one T cell receptor (beta chain) sequence and its context. CDR1 MNHNS and CDR2 SASEGT come from the germline V gene. The CDR3 spans 11 residues. Trimming removed 10 bases at V and 3 bases at J, with 10 bases between. This specimen belongs to a study of OX40 agonist ivuxolimab in advanced cancers. Assay: immunoSEQ multiplex PCR; the TCRdb copy retains only in-frame clones and omits some. Of around 100,000 clones listed, approximately 91% are singletons. The TCR originated in an adult with an advanced solid tumor such as melanoma, head and neck, liver or kidney cancer. The starting material was CD4+ or CD8+ T cells sorted from blood, obtained in a trial of the OX40 agonist ivuxolimab. The chain carries TRBV6-1 and TRBJ2-7; D not certain. This CDR3 is CATLLIYEQYF. CDR3 nucleotide sequence: TGTGCCACCCTCCTTATCTACGAGCAGTACTTC.